This paragraph reports one TCR beta chain. MiXCR was run by TCRdb on the PCR reads, yielding one entry per CDR3 protein. The sample includes some 2,000 distinct CDR3 sequences, roughly two fifths of them seen just once. These data belong to a study of immune characterization of retroperitoneal liposarcoma. The CDR3 runs 16 residues. The V segment lost 6 bases and the J segment 0 bases; nucleotides outside the gene matches: 5. The V gene's germline CDR1 is MNHNY and CDR2 SVGAGI (reference sequence). The sequence came from a male donor with retroperitoneal liposarcoma. The specimen was tumor tissue. The chain is built from TRBV6-6 and TRBJ2-1, with 10 positions matching TRBD2. The CDR3: CASSDPSGSSYNEQFF. CDR3 nucleotides: TGTGCCAGCAGCGATCCTAGCGGGAGCTCCTACAATGAGCAGTTCTTC.